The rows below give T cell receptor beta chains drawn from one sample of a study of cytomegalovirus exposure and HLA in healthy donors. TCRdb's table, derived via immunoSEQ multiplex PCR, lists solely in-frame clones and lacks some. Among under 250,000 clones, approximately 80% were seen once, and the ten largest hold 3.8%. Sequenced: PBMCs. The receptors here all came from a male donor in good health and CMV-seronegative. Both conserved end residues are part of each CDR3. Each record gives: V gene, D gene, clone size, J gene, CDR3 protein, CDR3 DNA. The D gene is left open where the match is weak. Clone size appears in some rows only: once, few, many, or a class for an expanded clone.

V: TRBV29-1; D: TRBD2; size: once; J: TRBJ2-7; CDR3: CSVDSPGGAGQSYEQYF; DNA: TGCAGCGTTGATAGCCCCGGAGGAGCGGGGCAATCCTACGAGCAGTACTTC
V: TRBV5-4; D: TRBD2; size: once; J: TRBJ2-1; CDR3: CASSLPGGTYNEQFF; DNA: TGTGCCAGCAGCTTGCCGGGAGGCACCTACAATGAGCAGTTCTTC
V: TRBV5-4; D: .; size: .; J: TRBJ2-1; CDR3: CASSFGGAYNEQFF; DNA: TGTGCCAGCAGCTTCGGAGGGGCTTACAATGAGCAGTTCTTC
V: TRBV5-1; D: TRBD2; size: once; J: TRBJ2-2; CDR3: CASSKRTSGRNTGELFF; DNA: TGCGCCAGCAGCAAAAGGACTAGCGGGAGAAACACCGGGGAGCTGTTTTTT
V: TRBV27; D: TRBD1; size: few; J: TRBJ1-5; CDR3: CASRTGGNQPQHF; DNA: TGTGCCAGCAGGACAGGGGGCAATCAGCCCCAGCATTTT
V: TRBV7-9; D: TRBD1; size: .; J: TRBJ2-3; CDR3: CASSFLSGGNTDTQYF; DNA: TGTGCCAGCAGCTTCCTCTCAGGGGGTAACACAGATACGCAGTATTTT
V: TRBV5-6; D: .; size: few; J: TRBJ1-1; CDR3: CASSLDTYTEAFF; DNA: TGTGCCAGCAGCTTGGACACGTACACTGAAGCTTTCTTT
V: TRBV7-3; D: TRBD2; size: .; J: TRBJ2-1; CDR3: CASSPGLAGAPAFF; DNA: TGTGCCAGCAGCCCGGGACTAGCGGGAGCTCCAGCGTTCTTC
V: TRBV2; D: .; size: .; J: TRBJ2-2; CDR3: CADRQESAGELFF; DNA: TGTGCCGACAGACAGGAGTCGGCCGGGGAGCTGTTTTTT
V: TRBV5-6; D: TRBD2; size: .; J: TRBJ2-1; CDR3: CASSQTSGKAHEQFF; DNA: TGTGCCAGCAGCCAGACTAGCGGGAAGGCCCATGAGCAGTTCTTC
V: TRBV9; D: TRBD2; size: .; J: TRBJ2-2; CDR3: CASSAQLAGVTGELFF; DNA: TGTGCCAGCAGCGCCCAACTAGCGGGAGTTACCGGGGAGCTGTTTTTT
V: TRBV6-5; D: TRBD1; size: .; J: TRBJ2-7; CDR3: CASRGGQGVYEQYF; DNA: TGTGCCAGCAGGGGGGGACAGGGGGTCTACGAGCAGTACTTC
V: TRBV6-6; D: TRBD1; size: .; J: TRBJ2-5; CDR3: CASSYGTGQETQYF; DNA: TGTGCCAGCAGTTACGGGACAGGACAAGAGACCCAGTACTTC
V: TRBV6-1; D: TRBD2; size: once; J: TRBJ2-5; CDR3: CASIAGGPKTQYF; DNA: TGTGCCAGTATAGCGGGAGGGCCGAAGACCCAGTACTTC
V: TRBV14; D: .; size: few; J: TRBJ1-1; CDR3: CASSHHSMNTEAFF; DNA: TGTGCCAGCAGCCATCACTCCATGAACACTGAAGCTTTCTTT
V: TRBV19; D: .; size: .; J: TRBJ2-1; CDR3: CASSIVIQRGEQFF; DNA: TGTGCCAGTAGTATAGTAATCCAAAGGGGGGAGCAGTTCTTC
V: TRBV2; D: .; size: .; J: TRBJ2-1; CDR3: CASTQAGNSYNEQFF; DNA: TGTGCCAGCACCCAAGCGGGTAACTCCTACAATGAGCAGTTCTTC
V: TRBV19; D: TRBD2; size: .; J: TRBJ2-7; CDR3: CASSIVTSGSYEQYF; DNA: TGTGCCAGTAGTATCGTAACTAGCGGGAGCTACGAGCAGTACTTC
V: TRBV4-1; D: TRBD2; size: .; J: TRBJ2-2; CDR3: CASKPGLAFGGGELFF; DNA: TGCGCCAGCAAACCGGGACTAGCCTTCGGAGGTGGGGAGCTGTTTTTT
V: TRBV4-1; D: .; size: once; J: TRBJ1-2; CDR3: CASSQESARPYGYTF; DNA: TGCGCCAGCAGCCAAGAATCGGCCAGGCCCTATGGCTACACCTTC
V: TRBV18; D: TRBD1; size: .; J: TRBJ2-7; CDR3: CASRDSSYEQYF; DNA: TGTGCCAGCCGGGACAGCTCCTACGAGCAGTACTTC
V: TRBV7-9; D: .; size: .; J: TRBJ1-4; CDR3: CASSSGGEGEKLFF; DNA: TGTGCCAGCAGCTCGGGGGGCGAGGGTGAAAAACTGTTTTTT
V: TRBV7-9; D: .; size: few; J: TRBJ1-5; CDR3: CASSLGGVLSNQPQHF; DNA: TGTGCCAGCAGCTTAGGCGGGGTCTTAAGCAATCAGCCCCAGCATTTT
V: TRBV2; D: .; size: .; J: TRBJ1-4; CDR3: CASSEQKKLFF; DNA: TGTGCCAGCAGTGAACAGAAGAAACTGTTTTTT
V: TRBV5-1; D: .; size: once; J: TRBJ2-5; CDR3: CASSLPGTGQETQHF; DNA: TGCGCCAGCAGCTTACCCGGTACAGGGCAGGAGACCCAGCACTTC
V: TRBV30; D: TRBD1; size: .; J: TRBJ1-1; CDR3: CAWSEQGIAEAFF; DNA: TGTGCCTGGAGTGAACAGGGGATAGCTGAAGCTTTCTTT
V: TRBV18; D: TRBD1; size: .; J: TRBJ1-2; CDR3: CASSPSLTQGQVHGYTF; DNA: TGTGCCAGCTCACCATCTCTTACTCAGGGACAGGTCCATGGCTACACCTTC
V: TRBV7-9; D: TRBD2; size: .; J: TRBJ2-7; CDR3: CSSSLVMASGYEQYF; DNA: TGTTCCAGCAGCTTAGTAATGGCTAGCGGCTACGAGCAGTACTTC
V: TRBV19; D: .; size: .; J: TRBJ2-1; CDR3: CASSIRGHEQFF; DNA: TGTGCCAGTAGTATTAGGGGCCATGAGCAGTTCTTC
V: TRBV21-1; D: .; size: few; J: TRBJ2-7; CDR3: CASSKGTGGLFEQYF; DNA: TGTGCCAGCAGCAAAGGGACAGGGGGCTTGTTCGAGCAGTACTTC
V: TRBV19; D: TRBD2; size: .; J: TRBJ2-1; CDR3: CASSTPLAGAGNEQFF; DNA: TGTGCCAGTAGTACCCCCCTAGCGGGAGCCGGGAATGAGCAGTTCTTC
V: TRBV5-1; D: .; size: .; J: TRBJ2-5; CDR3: CASSLAAGSKTQYF; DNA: TGCGCCAGCAGCTTGGCGGCTGGGAGTAAGACCCAGTACTTC
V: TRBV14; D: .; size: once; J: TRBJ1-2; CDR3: CASSQGRNYGYTF; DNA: TGTGCCAGCAGCCAAGGGAGAAACTATGGCTACACCTTC
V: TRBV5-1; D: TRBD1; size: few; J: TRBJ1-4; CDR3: CASSGGTGGLEKLFF; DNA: TGCGCCAGCAGCGGGGGGACAGGGGGATTAGAAAAACTGTTTTTT
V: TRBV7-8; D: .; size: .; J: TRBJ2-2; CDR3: CASSPRGSGTGELFF; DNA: TGTGCCAGCAGCCCAAGGGGGTCTGGCACCGGGGAGCTGTTTTTT
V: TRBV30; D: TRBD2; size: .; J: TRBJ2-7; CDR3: CAWYSRVAGPYEQYF; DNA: TGTGCCTGGTACTCCAGAGTAGCGGGACCCTACGAGCAGTACTTC
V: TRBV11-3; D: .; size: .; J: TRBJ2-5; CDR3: CASSLSVSGRETQYF; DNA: TGTGCCAGCAGCTTATCGGTATCGGGAAGGGAGACCCAGTACTTC
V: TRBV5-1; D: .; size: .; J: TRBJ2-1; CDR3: CASSLAESYNEQFF; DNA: TGCGCCAGCAGCTTAGCGGAGAGCTACAATGAGCAGTTCTTC
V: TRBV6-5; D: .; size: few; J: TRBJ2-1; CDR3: CASAQGFYNEQFF; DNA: TGTGCCAGCGCGCAGGGCTTTTACAATGAGCAGTTCTTC
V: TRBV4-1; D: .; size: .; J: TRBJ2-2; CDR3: CASSQGLTGELFF; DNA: TGCGCCAGCAGCCAGGGCCTCACCGGGGAGCTGTTTTTT
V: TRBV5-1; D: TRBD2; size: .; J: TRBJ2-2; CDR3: CASSSAASGRTGELFF; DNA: TGCGCCAGCAGCTCGGCGGCTAGCGGACGCACCGGGGAGCTGTTTTTT
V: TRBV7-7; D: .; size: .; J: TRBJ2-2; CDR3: CASSLDRTNTGELFF; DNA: TGTGCTAGCAGCTTAGACAGAACGAACACCGGGGAGCTGTTTTTT
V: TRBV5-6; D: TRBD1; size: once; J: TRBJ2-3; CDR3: CASSLRDRGDTQYF; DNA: TGTGCCAGCAGCTTGAGGGACAGGGGAGATACGCAGTATTTT
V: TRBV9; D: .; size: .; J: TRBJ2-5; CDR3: CASSVDARGGLRETQYF; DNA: TGTGCCAGCAGCGTAGATGCCAGGGGTGGCCTTAGGGAGACCCAGTACTTC
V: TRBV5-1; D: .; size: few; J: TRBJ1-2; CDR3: CASSPDSNYGYTF; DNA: TGCGCCAGCAGCCCGGACAGCAACTATGGCTACACCTTC
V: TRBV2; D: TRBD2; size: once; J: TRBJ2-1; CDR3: CASSEALGLAGNHEQFF; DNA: TGTGCCAGCAGTGAAGCGCTTGGGCTAGCGGGAAATCATGAGCAGTTCTTC
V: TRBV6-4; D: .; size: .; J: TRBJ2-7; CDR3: CASTPDISYEQYF; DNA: TGTGCCAGCACCCCCGACATCTCCTACGAGCAGTACTTC
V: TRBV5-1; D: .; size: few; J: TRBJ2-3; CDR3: CASSFRDTSGTDTQYF; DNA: TGCGCCAGCAGCTTCCGGGACACTTCTGGGACAGATACGCAGTATTTT
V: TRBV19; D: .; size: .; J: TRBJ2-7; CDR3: CASSIIGHGNYEQYF; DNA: TGTGCCAGTAGTATAATAGGGCACGGGAACTACGAGCAGTACTTC
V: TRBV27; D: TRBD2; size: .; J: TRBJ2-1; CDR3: CASSLGTSGSWEQFF; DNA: TGTGCCAGCAGTTTGGGGACTAGCGGGAGTTGGGAGCAGTTCTTC
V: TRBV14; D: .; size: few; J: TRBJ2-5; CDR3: CASNSETQYF; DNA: TGTGCCAGCAACTCGGAGACCCAGTACTTC
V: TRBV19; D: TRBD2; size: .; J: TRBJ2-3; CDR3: CASSPWTSGTDTQYF; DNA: TGTGCCAGTAGTCCCTGGACTAGCGGGACAGATACGCAGTATTTT
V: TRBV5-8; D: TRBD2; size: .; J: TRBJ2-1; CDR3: CASSLARGAYNEQFF; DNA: TGTGCCAGCAGCCTCGCCCGGGGGGCCTACAATGAGCAGTTCTTC
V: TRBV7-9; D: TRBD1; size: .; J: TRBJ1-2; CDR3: CASSYGQGGADGYTF; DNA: TGTGCCAGCAGCTACGGACAGGGGGGCGCGGATGGCTACACCTTC
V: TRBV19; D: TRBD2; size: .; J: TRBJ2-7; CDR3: CASSIAGLAAYEQYF; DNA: TGTGCCAGTAGTATAGCGGGACTAGCGGCGTACGAGCAGTACTTC
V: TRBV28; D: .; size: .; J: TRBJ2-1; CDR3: CASSLGLGVYNEQFF; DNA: TGTGCCAGCAGTTTAGGGCTAGGGGTCTACAATGAGCAGTTCTTC
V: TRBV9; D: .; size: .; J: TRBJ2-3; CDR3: CASSASSLDTDTQYF; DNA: TGTGCCAGCAGCGCCTCATCACTCGACACAGATACGCAGTATTTT